This TCR beta chain was retrieved from a study of cytomegalovirus exposure and HLA in healthy donors (dated by TCRdb to about 2017). Study-wide context: In an earlier analysis of under 750 of the donors, around 300 Gb of sequence data and about 110 million unique TCR beta sequences from 180 million or so T cells were reported. To predict cytomegalovirus infection status, the study brought together high-throughput TCR immunosequencing, statistical association of individual TCRs with disease status, and machine learning. Donor age, sex, ethnicity and CMV serostatus were compiled together with the repertoire data. Besides the first cohort of 666 subjects, a separate validation cohort made up of 120 or so different subjects was used. A few DR-DQ haplotypes were treated as single units for association and clustering because of strong linkage in the cohort. Of the 398 genotyped donors, around 81% fell in the genetic ancestry cluster associated with self-reported Caucasian donors. Every repertoire in the discovery cohort had been generated on one and the same sequencing platform. An early release that covered fewer than 800 HLA-typed donors contained 300 to 350 gigabases of sequencing data and 75 million to 100 million unique TCR sequences. Both class I and class II loci were covered by HLA typing, at four-digit resolution. Typing coverage varied by locus: roughly 629-630 donors for A, B, C, DRB1 and DQB1; approximately 560 for DQA1; around 570 for DPA1; about 450 for DPB1. A later genetic analysis used genome-wide SNP genotypes for about 60% of the roughly 700 donors, treating that subset as a discovery cohort. A later analysis re-analyzed previously published TCR beta repertoires from 600 to 850 donors and added high-resolution HLA genotyping to study TCR occurrence patterns. The study used immunosequencing to profile the T cell repertoires of several hundred subjects and linked those repertoires to cytomegalovirus serostatus. The study aimed to test whether signatures of past pathogen exposure could be identified by cataloging public T cell receptors. An earlier analysis of a few hundred of the donors applied high-throughput TCR beta sequencing to assess whether each TCR beta V gene segment acted as functional or pseudogenic. The later analysis used no new phenotypic data to find candidate immune exposures, relying instead on TCR beta sequences and their occurrence across donors. Among 398 genotyped donors of the cohort, an average of around 240,000 unique TCR beta nucleotide sequences were sequenced per donor, roughly 18% of them non-productive. Summary of the overall study and its limitations: In the study, approximately 150 TCR beta chains were listed as associated with cytomegalovirus. Compared with equally common non-associated chains, HLA-associated TCR beta chains in a later analysis were more clonally expanded and had lower generation probabilities. In a later genetic analysis, fewer N-insertions in productive TCRs were reported among donors in an Asian-associated ancestry cluster than the roughly 700-donor mean. A cluster of highly shared sequence variants was judged likely to be a technical artifact of the sequencing pipeline. A further reported finding was that TCR beta sequences accurately predicted the HLA-A and HLA-B alleles for most subjects in the first cohort. V-gene and J-gene trimming of TCR beta chains was associated with a missense DCLRE1C variant in a later genetic analysis, and the association was replicated in an independent cohort. Most CMV-associated TCR beta chains appeared to be HLA-restricted in a later analysis, and the HLA associations seemed to be driven largely by CMV exposure. For the cohort, immune exposure information was limited to CMV serostatus. Several of the top co-occurrence clusters appeared to be linked to parvovirus B19, influenza, CMV and Epstein-Barr virus, according to a later analysis. The classifier was reported to diagnose cytomegalovirus status with high specificity and sensitivity in both the original and validation cohorts. Most TCR sequences were seen in very few donors, while some public TCRs were found in many individuals. When HLA alleles, especially DR and DQ, strongly co-occurred, attributing TCR associations to individual alleles was difficult. Because some donors lacked HLA typing at each locus, the association tests relied only on the typed subset. Because counts were too low, about 17 rarely observed V segments, including chromosome 9 orphons, were excluded from the earlier analysis of around 590 of the donors. The authors suggested that the approach could potentially be extended to other disease states and immunological phenotypes. In this cohort, only TCR beta chains were sequenced, and detectable features were limited by the absence of alpha or paired-chain data. The 87-base-pair reads could not distinguish some IMGT-functional V segments, including TRBV6-2 and TRBV6-3, so those segments were excluded. In an earlier analysis of over 550 of the donors, most TCR beta V segments were observed in productive rearrangements about 90% or about 30% of the time, broadly matching IMGT annotations. Correlated functional status among segregating V segments might be attributable to linkage disequilibrium, but an unknown experimental factor could not be ruled out. A later analysis associated 16,951 TCR beta sequences with specific HLA alleles at a false discovery rate of 0.05. A few of the identified cytomegalovirus-associated TCR beta chains were confirmed in vitro to be specific for cytomegalovirus antigens. According to a later analysis, TCR association rates differed among HLA loci, with DRB1 alleles showing the most associated TCRs and HLA-C alleles showing the fewest. Sequencing depth was assumed to be roughly uniform across donors in the presence/absence analyses, though that assumption may not hold.

Library method: the immunoSEQ multiplex PCR assay. A mixture of 60 forward primers for TCR Vbeta segments and 13 reverse primers for TCR Jbeta segments was used in the multiplex PCR. The CDR3 region of rearranged TCR beta genes was amplified from genomic DNA with a multiplex PCR assay. The amplified TCR beta libraries were sequenced on the Illumina HiSeq System as 87-base-pair reads. The source study handled its data this way. A later analysis counted around 72 million unique TCR beta chains across the 600 to 850 repertoires, and some 12 million of these chains were shared by at least two donors. Raw reads were error-corrected and collapsed into unique sequences by a nearest-neighbor algorithm in which closely related sequences were merged to remove PCR and sequencing errors. Alignment of CDR3 sequences to IMGT reference sequences was used to assign V, D and J gene segments. For a sequence to be retained, a match of at least six nucleotides to both a V gene segment and a J gene segment was required. Rearrangements were classified as productive when the CDR3 lacked stop codons and remained in frame with V and J, and all other rearrangements were classified as non-productive. Following IMGT convention, CDR3 was defined as the stretch from the second conserved V-encoded cysteine to the conserved J-encoded phenylalanine. The earlier analysis of some 540 of the donors excluded any sequence lacking an unambiguous match to a single V gene segment. An earlier analysis of some 500 of the donors classified V segments as functional when productive rearrangements were above 56.7% and as segregating when the standard deviation between donors was above 5%. A statistical classification framework was built for diagnosing cytomegalovirus status from the catalog of TCR beta chain sequences. A later analysis assigned V and J genes by comparing TCR nucleotide sequences with IMGT/GENE-DB human TR gene sequences. Using the TCRdist pipeline, a later analysis assigned CDR3 sequences along with most-parsimonious VDJ recombination scenarios. A later analysis defined each TCR beta chain by its CDR3 amino acid sequence plus V-gene family, and excluded reads lacking a unique V-gene family. To address suspected cross-contamination and a sequencing artifact, a later analysis removed 592 highly shared, low-generation-probability nucleotide sequences. A later analysis calculated a clonal expansion index for each public chain from normalized within-repertoire ranks of inferred template counts. In a later analysis, generation probabilities were computed with a VDJ recombination model fitted to out-of-frame rearrangements, and the resulting probabilities were checked against IGoR. A later analysis scored TCR-TCR, TCR-HLA and TCR-CMV co-occurrence with hypergeometric tests, applying a repertoire-size bias correction to TCR pairs. A later analysis estimated false discovery rates by permuting HLA or CMV assignments 20 times. In a later analysis, co-occurring TCRs were grouped using DBSCAN, and TCRdist sequence similarity was added for clustering within HLA-allele-positive subsets. Co-occurrence clustering excluded repertoires with fewer than 30,000 or more than 120,000 public chains, plus five with anomalous nucleotide sharing. TCRdb mirrors the immuneACCESS table, restricted to in-frame sequences. Some clones are absent from its copies; in checked studies, under half trace to an unresolved V gene, and the reason for the others is unknown. V, J and clone size were drawn from that table, and D and trimming were deduced from the DNA. For this sample there are some 150,000 clones; more than 65% appear just once. The top ten clones comprise 1.5% to 2% of the sample.

The CDR3, from cysteine to phenylalanine, totals 18 residues. Only CDR3 DNA remains: 54 bases, in frame from the first base. The V end gives up 2 bases and the J end 3 bases, leaving 7 bases in the junction not matched to a gene. The germline V gene supplies CDR1 SGHRS and CDR2 YFSETQ. The cohort was made up of about 670 healthy bone marrow donors. Cohort members were all nominally healthy when sampled, although unrecorded immune exposures were likely present. The donor tested CMV seronegative and was one of the 352 seronegative cohort members. A peripheral blood sample was provided by each donor, and peripheral blood mononuclear cells were used for TCR beta sequencing. Genomic DNA was extracted from the blood cell samples with the Qiagen DNeasy Blood Extraction Kit. As concerns this clone: The antigen this receptor binds is unknown. Base qualities are not recorded, but no much larger clone differs from it by a single base.

Sequenced: PBMCs. The rearranged segments are TRBV5-1 and TRBJ2-3, with 15 central nucleotides matching TRBD2. The TCR was taken from a woman aged 25 to 39 in good health and CMV-seronegative. For the CDR3, the sequence is CASSLRTSGRGGTDTQYF. In nucleotide form, the sequence is TGCGCCAGCAGCTTAAGGACTAGCGGGAGGGGAGGGACAGATACGCAGTATTTT. Reference TRBV5-1 and TRBJ2-3 proteins supply the regions before and after the CDR3; the full variable domain is: KAGVTQTPRYLIKTRGQQVTLSCSPISGHRSVSWYQQTPGQGLQFLFEYFSETQRNKGNFPGRFSGRQFSNSRSEMNVSTLELGDSALYLCASSLRTSGRGGTDTQYFGPGTRLTVL.